The next 25 T cell receptor beta chains were all read from a single sample in a study of blood T cell repertoires in COVID-19. The table came from immunoSEQ multiplex PCR; TCRdb's copy has only in-frame clones and leaves some out. The sample has about 48,000 clones, 75% to 90% seen once; the top ten hold roughly 55%. The source material was peripheral blood. These TCRs come from a man between 65 and 79 years old with acute or convalescent COVID-19.

The V call is TRBV7-2, the J call TRBJ2-4; the D gene is possibly TRBD2 (5 bases). CDR1 is SGHTA and CDR2 is FQGNSA in the germline V gene. V was cut by 1 base and J by 6 bases, with 10 bases left in between. This CDR3 is built from 14 residues. The CDR3 loop is CASSLGQRRNIQYF. CDR3 nucleotide sequence: TGTGCCAGCAGCTTAGGGCAGCGGAGAAACATTCAGTACTTC.

The chain has TRBV28 and TRBJ1-4; 10 positions agree with TRBD1. V lost 5 bases and J lost 7; bases outside the gene matches: 10. The V gene's germline CDR1 is MDHEN and CDR2 SYDVKM. The CDR3 runs 16 residues. The CDR3 spells CASSPAGTGATEKLFF. Written as DNA, the CDR3 is TGTGCCAGCAGTCCAGCCGGGACAGGGGCTACTGAAAAACTGTTTTTT.

The CDR3, as DNA: TGTGCCAGCAGCGGAACTAGCGGGGGCTACAATGAGCAGTTCTTC. Amino acids: CASSGTSGGYNEQFF. The V call is TRBV5-6, the J call TRBJ2-1; 11 bases align to TRBD2. The V gene end was trimmed by 4 bases and the J gene end by 3 bases; junction bases not matched to a gene: 3. The CDR3 has 15 amino acids. The germline gives CDR1 SGHDT, CDR2 YYEEEE.

The CDR3 nucleotides are TGTGCCAGCAGTGCACTCACCGGGGAGCTGTTTTTT. This codes for CASSALTGELFF. The J gene is TRBJ2-2, the V gene TRBV28; D is ambiguous. V was clipped by 5 bases and J by 4 bases, with 5 bases between them. Looked up from germline, CDR1 is MDHEN and CDR2 is SYDVKM. The CDR3 loop spans 12 amino acids.

This rearrangement joins TRBV19 to TRBJ1-1; D unresolved. The V end lost 0 bases, the J end lost 4 bases, and 15 bases lay between the germline ends. CDR3 length: 16 amino acids. In germline, CDR1 is LNHDA, CDR2 SQIVND (reference sequence). The CDR3 DNA reads TGTGCCAGTAGTATAGATAACAAGGGAGGCGTCACTGAAGCTTTCTTT. It encodes CASSIDNKGGVTEAFF.

This chain joins TRBV11-2 and TRBJ1-2, with 7 positions matching TRBD1. This CDR3 region has 14 residues. Germline V CDR1 and CDR2: SGHAT, FQNNGV. J lost 8 bases, V lost 5 bases, and 11 bases had no gene match. The CDR3 sequence: CASSDPGGFGGYTF. The CDR3 bases are TGTGCCAGCAGCGATCCAGGGGGATTCGGAGGCTACACCTTC.

V and J are TRBV4-1 and TRBJ1-2, with D perhaps TRBD1 (6 bases). V lost 2 bases and J 2 bases, leaving 15 bases between the germline ends. The CDR3 consists of 16 residues. Germline V gene lookup returns CDR1 MGHRA and CDR2 YSYEKL. CDR3 protein: CASSQLTDRSNYGYTF. The CDR3 DNA is TGCGCCAGCAGCCAACTGACCGACAGGTCAAACTATGGCTACACCTTC.

The chain employs TRBV5-8 and TRBJ1-5, with 9 bases identical to TRBD1. Germline CDR1 and CDR2: SGHTS and YDEGEE. The CDR3 runs 17 residues. The V segment lost 2 bases and the J segment 1 base; nucleotides outside the gene matches: 7. As DNA, the CDR3 is TGTGCCAGCAGCTTCGGGACAGGGAGTTGGAGCAATCAGCCCCAGCATTTT. Protein sequence: CASSFGTGSWSNQPQHF.

This clone was seen many times. V gene TRBV6-5 combines with J gene TRBJ2-7, with D possibly matching TRBD2 (5 bases). Per germline, CDR1 MNHEY and CDR2 SVGAGI. The V and J ends lost 2 bases and 5 bases respectively, with 7 bases between them. The length of the CDR3 is 12 residues. Here the CDR3 reads CASSYLGNEQYF. CDR3 sequence (DNA): TGTGCCAGCAGTTACCTCGGGAACGAGCAGTACTTC.

The chain carries TRBV19 and TRBJ1-5, with D hard to call. CDR1 LNHDA and CDR2 SQIVND come from the germline V gene (reference sequence). The V gene lost 3 bases and the J gene lost 0 bases, with 12 bases spanning the gap. The CDR3 covers 16 residues. The CDR3 reads CASSITSGNSNQPQHF. CDR3 DNA sequence: TGTGCCAGTAGTATTACCTCGGGAAATAGCAATCAGCCCCAGCATTTT.

The J gene is TRBJ2-5, the V gene TRBV7-9; D unresolved. Germline CDR1 and CDR2: SEHNR and FQNEAQ (reference sequence). V dropped 5 bases and J dropped 3 bases, with 7 bases sitting between them. There are 12 residues in the CDR3. CDR3 DNA: TGTGCCAGCAGCCCTACCGAAGAGACCCAGTACTTC. This translates into CASSPTEETQYF.

The chain carries TRBV7-2 and TRBJ1-4; the D gene is possibly TRBD1 (5 bases). The V gene's germline CDR1 is SGHTA and CDR2 FQGNSA. V was shortened by 5 bases and J by 11 bases, with 15 bases between the two germline ends. The CDR3 has 13 residues. CDR3 in amino acids: CASSTVGGGKLFF. DNA for the CDR3: TGTGCCAGCAGCACGGTGGGCGGGGGGAAACTGTTTTTT.

This CDR3 reads CASSAYEGWDTEAFF. The CDR3 DNA sequence: TGTGCCAGCAGCGCCTACGAGGGCTGGGACACTGAAGCTTTCTTT. The V call is TRBV7-6, the J call TRBJ1-1; D remains unclear. Germline V CDR1 and CDR2: SGHVS, FNYEAQ. There are 15 residues in the CDR3. V was pared by 5 bases and J by 3 bases, with 16 bases between.

The chain is built from TRBV19 and TRBJ2-1; D gene unclear. The ends were cut back, 1 base at V and 11 bases at J, with 9 bases in the middle. Germline V gene sequence: CDR1 LNHDA, CDR2 SQIVND (reference sequence). The CDR3 is made up of 12 amino acids. The CDR3 region is CASSIGEPKQFF. In DNA, the CDR3 is TGTGCCAGTAGTATAGGAGAGCCTAAGCAGTTCTTC.

The V call is TRBV3-1 (or the pseudogene TRBV3-2), the J call TRBJ1-6; D unresolved. This CDR3 is 11 amino acids long. Trimming shortened V by 5 bases and J by 14 bases, and 10 bases separated the two germline ends. The germline V gene encodes CDR1 LGHDT and CDR2 YNNKEL (reference sequence). This CDR3 is CASSSPEALHF. CDR3 DNA: TGTGCCAGCAGCAGCCCAGAGGCCCTCCACTTT.

The chain joins TRBV4-1 to TRBJ1-5; TRBD1 matches 8 bases. Germline lookup yields CDR1 MGHRA and CDR2 YSYEKL. CDR3 length: 16 amino acids. V gave up 3 bases and J gave up 4 bases; unmatched junction bases: 8. In nucleotides, the CDR3 is TGCGCCAGCAGCCAGTACGGACAGGGCGGGAATCAGCCCCAGCATTTT. This gives the protein CASSQYGQGGNQPQHF.

This chain uses TRBV20-1 with TRBJ1-1; D might be TRBD1 (5 bases). Per the germline V gene, CDR1 is DFQATT and CDR2 is SNEGSKA (reference sequence). Trimming took off 3 bases at V and 4 bases at J, with 12 bases between the two ends. This CDR3 comprises 13 residues. The CDR3 is CSASRGTRTEAFF. Here the CDR3 DNA reads TGCAGTGCTAGTCGGGGGACCCGCACTGAAGCTTTCTTT.

The chain combines TRBV5-5 with TRBJ1-5; TRBD1 is a possible D gene (6 bases). Trimming removed 0 bases from V and 6 bases from J, with 10 bases in between. Germline loops: CDR1 SGHKS, CDR2 YYEKEE (reference sequence). The CDR3 has 14 residues. The CDR3 DNA reads as TGTGCCAGCAGCTTGGACAGGGTTTTTCAGCCCCAGCATTTT. This codes for CASSLDRVFQPQHF.

This chain links TRBV11-1 with TRBJ1-1; 8 nucleotides agree with TRBD1. CDR1 SGHAT and CDR2 FQDESV come from the germline V gene (reference sequence). Germline trimming cut 1 base from V and 6 bases from J; bases unmatched to any gene: 10. This CDR3 contains 16 residues. This CDR3 is CASSLVTGVSDPEAFF. CDR3 DNA: TGTGCCAGCAGCTTAGTGACAGGGGTAAGCGACCCTGAAGCTTTCTTT.

The V call is TRBV19, the J call TRBJ2-5; a weak D match, TRBD2 (6 bases). Trimming took off 1 base at V and 5 bases at J, with 11 bases between the two ends. The CDR3 contains 14 residues. Germline V lookup: CDR1 LNHDA, CDR2 SQIVND (reference sequence). CDR3 sequence reads: CASSIGKGRETQYF. CDR3 nucleotide sequence: TGTGCCAGTAGTATAGGTAAAGGGAGGGAGACCCAGTACTTC.

V gene TRBV10-3 combines with J gene TRBJ2-1, with D possibly TRBD1 on 7 matching bases. The CDR3 length is 15 residues. Trimming took off 8 bases at V and 2 bases at J, with 16 bases between the two ends. The germline CDR1 and CDR2 sequences are ENHRY and SYGVKD. CDR3 loop: CAISQGGITYNEQFF. The CDR3, as DNA: TGTGCCATCTCCCAGGGGGGTATCACCTACAATGAGCAGTTCTTC.

This clone was seen a handful of times. The CDR3 DNA follows: TGCGCCAGCAGCCCTCTCTCCGGAAACACCATATATTTT. This codes for CASSPLSGNTIYF. The chain joins TRBV4-1 to TRBJ1-3; D unclear. Per germline, CDR1 MGHRA and CDR2 YSYEKL. This CDR3 region has 13 residues. Trimming pared 4 bases from V and 4 bases from J, leaving 8 bases between.

The gene calls are TRBV14 and TRBJ2-5; D might be TRBD1 (6 bases). V gave up 5 bases and J gave up 5 bases, with 12 bases separating them. The CDR3 covers 13 residues. Germline assignment: CDR1 SGHDN and CDR2 FVKESK. CDR3 sequence (DNA): TGTGCCAGCAGCTGGACAGTTTACGAGACCCAGTACTTC. Its protein product is CASSWTVYETQYF.

CDR3 region: CASSYEGVSYNEQFF. CDR3 coding DNA: TGTGCCAGCAGTTACGAGGGTGTCTCCTACAATGAGCAGTTCTTC. The chain combines TRBV6-2 or TRBV6-3 with TRBJ2-1; D may be TRBD2 (5 bases). Germline-derived CDR1 and CDR2 are MNHEY and SVGEGT. The CDR3 sequence is 15 residues long. Trimming took off 2 bases at V and 0 bases at J, with 8 bases between the two ends.

In its sample, this clone was seen once. The V call is TRBV11-2, the J call TRBJ1-6, with a tentative D call TRBD1 (5 bases). This CDR3 comprises 15 residues. The germline gives CDR1 SGHAT, CDR2 FQNNGV. The V end was cut by 5 bases, the J end by 11 bases, with 19 bases between. CDR3 sequence (DNA): TGTGCCAGCAGCGCGCGGGGGAGCCTATGGGCACCCCTCCACTTT. Amino acids: CASSARGSLWAPLHF.